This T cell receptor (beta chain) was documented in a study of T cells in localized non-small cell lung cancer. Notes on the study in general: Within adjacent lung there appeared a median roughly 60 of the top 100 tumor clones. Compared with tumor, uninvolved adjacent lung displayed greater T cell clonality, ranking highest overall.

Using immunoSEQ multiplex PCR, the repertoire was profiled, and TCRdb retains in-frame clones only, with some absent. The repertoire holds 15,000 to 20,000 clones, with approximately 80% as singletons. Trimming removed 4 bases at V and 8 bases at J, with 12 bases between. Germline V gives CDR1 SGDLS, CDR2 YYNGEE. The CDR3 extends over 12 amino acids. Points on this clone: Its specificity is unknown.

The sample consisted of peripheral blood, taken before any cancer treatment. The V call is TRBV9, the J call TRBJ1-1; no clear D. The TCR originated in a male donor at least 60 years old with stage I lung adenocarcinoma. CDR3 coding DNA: TGTGCCAGCAGCCCTCTCTCGGGGGAAGCTTTCTTT. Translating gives CASSPLSGEAFF.